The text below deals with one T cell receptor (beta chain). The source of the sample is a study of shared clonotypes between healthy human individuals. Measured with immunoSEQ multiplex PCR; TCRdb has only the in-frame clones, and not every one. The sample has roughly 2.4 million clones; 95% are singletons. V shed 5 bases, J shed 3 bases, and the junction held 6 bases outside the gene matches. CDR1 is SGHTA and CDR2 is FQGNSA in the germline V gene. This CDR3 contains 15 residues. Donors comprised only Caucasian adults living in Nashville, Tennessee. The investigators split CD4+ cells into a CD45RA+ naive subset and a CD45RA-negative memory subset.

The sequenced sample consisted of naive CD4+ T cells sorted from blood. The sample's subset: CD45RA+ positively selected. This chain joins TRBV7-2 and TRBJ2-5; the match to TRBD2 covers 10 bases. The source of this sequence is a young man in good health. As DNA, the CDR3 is TGTGCCAGCAGCCGAGTAGGGACTAGCGAAGAGACCCAGTACTTC. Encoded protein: CASSRVGTSEETQYF. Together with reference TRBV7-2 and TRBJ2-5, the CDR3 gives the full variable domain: GAGVSQSPSNKVTEKGKDVELRCDPISGHTALYWYRQSLGQGLEFLIYFQGNSAPDKSGLPSDRFSAERTGGSVSTLTIQRTQQEDSAVYLCASSRVGTSEETQYFGPGTRLLVL.